The 22 T cell receptor beta chains reported below all come from one sample, sequenced in a study of monozygotic twins with inflammatory bowel disease. TCRdb reanalyzed the 5' RACE reads, giving one entry per CDR3 protein sequence and no DNA. The sample holds roughly 120,000 distinct CDR3 sequences. Sequences were obtained from blood. Receptors originate from a human donor with ulcerative colitis or Crohn's disease, or a healthy co-twin of an affected twin (not recorded which).

The CDR3 spells CASSWDGDNSPLHF. The rearrangement joins TRBV7-9 to TRBJ1-6; TCRdb picks TRBD1, but there is no DNA to check that call. CDR1 is SEHNR, CDR2 FQNEAQ, per germline (reference sequence). The CDR3 is 14 amino acids.

This chain joins TRBV2 and TRBJ2-5; with no DNA, the TCRdb D assignment of TRBD1 cannot be verified. The CDR3 contains 15 residues. Germline loops: CDR1 SNHLY, CDR2 FYNNEI. The CDR3 reads CASSIQGALKETQYF.

The CDR3 spells CASSIAVGGLEEQYF. The V and J genes are TRBV9 and TRBJ2-7; TCRdb lists TRBD2, though no DNA is available to test this call. The CDR3 totals 15 residues. Germline lookup yields CDR1 SGDLS and CDR2 YYNGEE.

The J gene is TRBJ2-5, the V gene TRBV12-3 or TRBV12-4; the D call of TRBD2 rests on TCRdb alone, since no DNA is present to check it. The CDR3 covers 14 residues. The CDR3 spells CASSGRLARETQYF.

The chain combines TRBV12-3 or TRBV12-4 with TRBJ2-1; TCRdb's D gene call, TRBD1, goes unchecked for lack of DNA. The CDR3 extends over 14 amino acids. CDR3 in amino acids: CASSSGGSYNEQFF.

The gene calls are TRBV20-1 and TRBJ1-5; no DNA is available, so the TRBD1 call from TCRdb remains unchecked. CDR3 size: 14 residues. The germline CDR1 and CDR2 sequences are DFQATT and SNEGSKA (reference sequence). This CDR3 reads CSARGQGRHQPQHF.

The gene calls are TRBV7-8 and TRBJ2-5. The CDR3 totals 13 residues. Germline V CDR1 and CDR2: SGHVS, FQNEAQ. Here the CDR3 reads CASSLVHQETQYF.

This sequence joins TRBV7-2 and TRBJ2-1; TCRdb picks TRBD2, but there is no DNA to check that call. The CDR3 contains 15 residues. Germline values: CDR1 SGHTA, CDR2 FQGNSA. The CDR3 is CASSATSGRGNEQFF.

The V gene is TRBV28, the J gene TRBJ2-3; TCRdb picks TRBD2, but there is no DNA to check that call. CDR3 size: 14 residues. The germline CDR1 and CDR2 sequences are MDHEN and SYDVKM. This chain's CDR3 is CASSFSGSADTQYF. Drawing the rest from reference TRBV28 and TRBJ2-3, the complete variable domain is DVKVTQSSRYLVKRTGEKVFLECVQDMDHENMFWYRQDPGLGLRLIYFSYDVKMKEKGDIPEGYSVSREKKERFSLILESASTNQTSMYLCASSFSGSADTQYFGPGTRLTVL.

The J gene is TRBJ1-6, the V gene TRBV27; TCRdb's D gene call, TRBD1, goes unchecked for lack of DNA. Germline V gives CDR1 MNHEY, CDR2 SMNVEV (reference sequence). The CDR3 contains 14 residues. CDR3 region: CASSLTGSNSPLHF.

V is TRBV9 and J is TRBJ1-1; TCRdb's D call, TRBD1, is unchecked because there is no DNA. This CDR3 is built from 14 residues. Germline V lookup: CDR1 SGDLS, CDR2 YYNGEE. CDR3 in amino acids: CASSRQGDDTEAFF.

V is TRBV5-1 and J is TRBJ2-7. The CDR3 extends over 16 amino acids. Germline loops: CDR1 SGHRS, CDR2 YFSETQ. The CDR3 spells CASSPHGEPRLSEQYF. Complete variable domain (other parts from reference TRBV5-1 and TRBJ2-7): KAGVTQTPRYLIKTRGQQVTLSCSPISGHRSVSWYQQTPGQGLQFLFEYFSETQRNKGNFPGRFSGRQFSNSRSEMNVSTLELGDSALYLCASSPHGEPRLSEQYFGPGTRLTVT.

This chain joins TRBV18 and TRBJ1-1; absent DNA, TCRdb's TRBD1 call cannot be checked. The CDR3 has 15 residues. Germline V gives CDR1 KGHSH, CDR2 LQKENI. The CDR3 region is CASSTLTGANTEAFF.

The chain has TRBV20-1 and TRBJ1-1; the TCRdb call, TRBD1, lacks DNA for checking. CDR1 and CDR2 (germline): DFQATT, SNEGSKA (reference sequence). CDR3 length equals 12 residues. The CDR3 region is CSARVPGAVAFF.

The rearrangement joins TRBV20-1 to TRBJ2-5; TCRdb gives TRBD1 as the D gene, but with no DNA this cannot be confirmed. Germline assignment: CDR1 DFQATT and CDR2 SNEGSKA (reference sequence). The CDR3 length is 14 residues. CDR3 residues: CSARGTGNQGTQYF.

The V and J genes are TRBV6-1 and TRBJ2-7; TCRdb outputs TRBD1, but without DNA this stays unchecked. The CDR3 loop spans 17 amino acids. Looked up from germline, CDR1 is MNHNS and CDR2 is SASEGT. CDR3 protein: CASSATGTGGFSYEQYF.

This CDR3 is CASSPSGGNDQFF. The V and J genes are TRBV7-2 and TRBJ2-1; TCRdb lists TRBD2, though no DNA is available to test this call. There are 13 residues in the CDR3. Germline V CDR1 and CDR2: SGHTA, FQGNSA.

The chain is built from TRBV6-1 and TRBJ1-5; TCRdb proposes TRBD1, but this gene call is untestable without DNA. This CDR3 is 15 amino acids long. CDR1 and CDR2 (germline): MNHNS, SASEGT. CDR3 loop: CASSAWTGVGQPQHF.

This rearrangement joins TRBV6-1 to TRBJ1-6. Germline CDR1 and CDR2: MNHNS and SASEGT. The CDR3 runs to 17 residues. CDR3 sequence reads: CASRVVSPPTYNSPLHF.

The chain joins TRBV3-1 to TRBJ2-7; TCRdb's assignment of TRBD1 cannot be checked, as there is no DNA. CDR1 is LGHDT and CDR2 is YNNKEL in the germline V gene (reference sequence). This CDR3 spans 16 amino acids. The CDR3 region is CASSQGGSANAYEQYF.

CDR3 loop: CASSVVRPNYGYTF. V usage is TRBV9 and J usage is TRBJ1-2. Germline CDR1 is SGDLS and CDR2 is YYNGEE. The CDR3 spans 14 residues.

V and J are TRBV7-6 and TRBJ2-3. This CDR3 comprises 14 residues. The germline V gene has CDR1 SGHVS and CDR2 FNYEAQ. CDR3 sequence: CASSLGRHTDTQYF.